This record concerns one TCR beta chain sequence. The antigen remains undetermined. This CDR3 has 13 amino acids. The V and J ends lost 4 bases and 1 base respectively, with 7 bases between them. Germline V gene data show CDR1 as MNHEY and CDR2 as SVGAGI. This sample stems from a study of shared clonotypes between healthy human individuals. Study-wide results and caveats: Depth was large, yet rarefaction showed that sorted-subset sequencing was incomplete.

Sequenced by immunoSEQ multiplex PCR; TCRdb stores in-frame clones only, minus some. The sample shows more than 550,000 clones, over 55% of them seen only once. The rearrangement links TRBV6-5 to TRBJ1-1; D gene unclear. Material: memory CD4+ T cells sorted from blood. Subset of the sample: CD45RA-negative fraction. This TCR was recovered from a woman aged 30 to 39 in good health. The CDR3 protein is CASSFTENTEAFF. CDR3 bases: TGTGCCAGCAGTTTTACAGAGAACACTGAAGCTTTCTTT.